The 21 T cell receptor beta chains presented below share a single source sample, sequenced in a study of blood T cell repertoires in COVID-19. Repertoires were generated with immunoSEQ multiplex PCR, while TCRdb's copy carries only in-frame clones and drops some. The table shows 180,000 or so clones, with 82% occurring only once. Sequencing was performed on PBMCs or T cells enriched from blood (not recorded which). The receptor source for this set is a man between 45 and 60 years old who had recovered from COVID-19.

Here the CDR3 reads CASSPDRGGTEAFF. CDR3 DNA sequence: TGTGCCAGCAGCCCCGACAGGGGAGGGACTGAAGCTTTCTTT. The chain links TRBV4-2 to TRBJ1-1; 8 bases fit TRBD1. The CDR3 spans 14 residues. V shed 4 bases, J shed 5 bases, and the junction held 6 bases outside the gene matches. Looked up from germline, CDR1 is LGHNA and CDR2 is YNFKEQ.

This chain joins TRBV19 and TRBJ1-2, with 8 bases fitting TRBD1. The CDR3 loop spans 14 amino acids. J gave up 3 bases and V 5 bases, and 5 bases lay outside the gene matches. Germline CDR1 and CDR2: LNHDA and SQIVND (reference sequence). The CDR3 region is CASSSGQGHYGYTF. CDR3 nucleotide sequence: TGTGCCAGTAGTTCCGGACAGGGACACTATGGCTACACCTTC.

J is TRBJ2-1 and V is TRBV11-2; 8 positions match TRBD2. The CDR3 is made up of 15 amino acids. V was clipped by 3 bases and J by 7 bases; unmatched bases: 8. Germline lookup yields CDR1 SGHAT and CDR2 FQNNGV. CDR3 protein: CASSLDGGARNEQFF. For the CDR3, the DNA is TGTGCCAGCAGCTTGGACGGGGGGGCGCGGAATGAGCAGTTCTTC.

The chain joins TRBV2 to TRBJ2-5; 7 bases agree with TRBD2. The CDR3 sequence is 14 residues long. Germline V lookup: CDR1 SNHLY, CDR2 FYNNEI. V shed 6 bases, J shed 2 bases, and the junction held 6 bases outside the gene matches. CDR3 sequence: CASRALADQETQYF. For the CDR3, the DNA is TGTGCCAGCAGAGCCCTAGCGGATCAAGAGACCCAGTACTTC.

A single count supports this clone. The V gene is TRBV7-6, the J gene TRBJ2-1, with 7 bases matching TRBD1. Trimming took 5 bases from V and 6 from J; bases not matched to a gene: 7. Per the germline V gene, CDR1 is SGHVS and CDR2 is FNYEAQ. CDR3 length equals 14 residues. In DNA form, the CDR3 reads TGTGCCAGCAGCCCCGACAGGGACCGCAATGAGCAGTTCTTC. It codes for CASSPDRDRNEQFF.

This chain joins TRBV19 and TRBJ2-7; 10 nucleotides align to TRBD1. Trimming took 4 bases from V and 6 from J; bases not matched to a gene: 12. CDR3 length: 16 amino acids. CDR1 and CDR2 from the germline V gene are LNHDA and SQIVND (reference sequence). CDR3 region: CASSTTAGTGVREQYF. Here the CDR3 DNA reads TGTGCCAGTAGTACCACCGCCGGGACAGGGGTACGCGAGCAGTACTTC.

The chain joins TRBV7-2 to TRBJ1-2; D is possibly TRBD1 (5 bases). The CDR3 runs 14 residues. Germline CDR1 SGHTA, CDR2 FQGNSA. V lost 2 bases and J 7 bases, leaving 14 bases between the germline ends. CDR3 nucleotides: TGTGCCAGCAGCTTAACCGGGGGGGAGACTGGCTACACCTTC. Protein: CASSLTGGETGYTF.

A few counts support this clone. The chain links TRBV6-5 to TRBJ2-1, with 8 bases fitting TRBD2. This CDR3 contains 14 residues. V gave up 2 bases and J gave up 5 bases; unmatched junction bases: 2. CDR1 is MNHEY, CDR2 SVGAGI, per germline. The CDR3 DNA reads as TGTGCCAGCAGTTACGGCGGGAGGAACAATGAGCAGTTCTTC. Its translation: CASSYGGRNNEQFF.

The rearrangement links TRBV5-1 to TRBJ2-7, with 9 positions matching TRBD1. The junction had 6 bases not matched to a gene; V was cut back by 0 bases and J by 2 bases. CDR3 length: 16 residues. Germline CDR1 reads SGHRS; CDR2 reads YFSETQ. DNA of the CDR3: TGCGCCAGCAGCTTGGGGTTGGGGACAGGGACCTACGAGCAGTACTTC. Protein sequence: CASSLGLGTGTYEQYF.

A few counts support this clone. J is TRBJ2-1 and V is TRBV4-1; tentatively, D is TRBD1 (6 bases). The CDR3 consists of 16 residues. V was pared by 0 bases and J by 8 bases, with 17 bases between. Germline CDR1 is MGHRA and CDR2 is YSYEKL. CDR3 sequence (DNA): TGCGCCAGCAGCCAAGAGAGCAGGGGTCCCTTCCATGAGCAGTTCTTC. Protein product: CASSQESRGPFHEQFF.

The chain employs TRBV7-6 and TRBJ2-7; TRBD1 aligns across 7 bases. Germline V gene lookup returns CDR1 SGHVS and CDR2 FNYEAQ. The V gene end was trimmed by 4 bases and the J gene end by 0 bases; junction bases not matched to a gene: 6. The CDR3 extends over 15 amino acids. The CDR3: CASSSGQPSSYEQYF. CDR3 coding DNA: TGTGCCAGCAGCTCGGGACAGCCCAGCTCCTACGAGCAGTACTTC.

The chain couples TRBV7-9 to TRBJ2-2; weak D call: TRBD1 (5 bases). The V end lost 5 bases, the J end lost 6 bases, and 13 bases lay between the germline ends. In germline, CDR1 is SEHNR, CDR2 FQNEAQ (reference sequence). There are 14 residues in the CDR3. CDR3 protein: CASSPQGFAGELFF. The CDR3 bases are TGTGCCAGCAGCCCCCAGGGATTTGCCGGGGAGCTGTTTTTT.

DNA for the CDR3: TGTGCCAGCAGTTACCTGGACAGGGGCTCTAATTCACCCCTCCACTTT. Translating it yields CASSYLDRGSNSPLHF. This chain joins TRBV6-5 and TRBJ1-6; 9 bases are a match to TRBD1. The CDR3 is 16 amino acids. Germline values: CDR1 MNHEY, CDR2 SVGAGI. The V gene end was trimmed by 2 bases and the J gene end by 6 bases; junction bases not matched to a gene: 5.

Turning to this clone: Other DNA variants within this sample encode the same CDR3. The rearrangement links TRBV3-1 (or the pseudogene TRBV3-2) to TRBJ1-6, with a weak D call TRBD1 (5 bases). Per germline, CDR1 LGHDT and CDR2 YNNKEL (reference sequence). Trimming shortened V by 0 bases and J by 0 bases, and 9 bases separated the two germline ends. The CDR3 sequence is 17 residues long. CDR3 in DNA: TGTGCCAGCAGCCAAGATTTAGACAGCTCCTATAATTCACCCCTCCACTTT. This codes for CASSQDLDSSYNSPLHF.

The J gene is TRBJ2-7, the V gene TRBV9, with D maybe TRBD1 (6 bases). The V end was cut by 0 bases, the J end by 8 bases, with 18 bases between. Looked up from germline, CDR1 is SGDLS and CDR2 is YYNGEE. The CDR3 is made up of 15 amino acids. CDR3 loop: CASSVDTGRGYKQYF. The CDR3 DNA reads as TGTGCCAGCAGCGTAGATACAGGGAGAGGGTACAAGCAGTACTTC.

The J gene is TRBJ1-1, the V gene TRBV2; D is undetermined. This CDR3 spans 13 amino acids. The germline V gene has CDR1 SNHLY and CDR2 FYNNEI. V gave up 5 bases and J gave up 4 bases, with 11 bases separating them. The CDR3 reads CASSLVGATEAFF. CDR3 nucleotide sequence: TGTGCCAGCAGTCTGGTGGGCGCCACTGAAGCTTTCTTT.

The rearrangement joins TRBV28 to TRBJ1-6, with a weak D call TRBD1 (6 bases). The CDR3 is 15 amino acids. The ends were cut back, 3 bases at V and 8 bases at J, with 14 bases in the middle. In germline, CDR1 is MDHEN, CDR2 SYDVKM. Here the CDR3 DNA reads TGTGCCAGCAGTTTCCCGGGGGGCCGGGATTCACCCCTCCACTTT. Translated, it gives CASSFPGGRDSPLHF. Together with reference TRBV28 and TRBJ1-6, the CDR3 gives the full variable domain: DVKVTQSSRYLVKRTGEKVFLECVQDMDHENMFWYRQDPGLGLRLIYFSYDVKMKEKGDIPEGYSVSREKKERFSLILESASTNQTSMYLCASSFPGGRDSPLHFGNGTRLTVT.

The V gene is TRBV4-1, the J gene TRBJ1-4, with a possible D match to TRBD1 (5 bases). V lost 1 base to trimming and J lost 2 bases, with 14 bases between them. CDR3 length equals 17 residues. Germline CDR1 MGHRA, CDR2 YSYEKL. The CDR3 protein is CASSQGGAMGTNEKLFF. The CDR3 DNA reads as TGCGCCAGCAGCCAAGGGGGCGCAATGGGCACTAATGAAAAACTGTTTTTT.

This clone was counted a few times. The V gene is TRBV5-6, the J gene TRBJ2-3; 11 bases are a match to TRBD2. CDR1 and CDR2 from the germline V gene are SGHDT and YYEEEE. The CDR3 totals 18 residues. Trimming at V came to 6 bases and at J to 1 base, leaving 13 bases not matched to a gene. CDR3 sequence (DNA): TGTGCCAGCACCCCGGTCGGACTAGCGGGTGGGGGCACAGATACGCAGTATTTT. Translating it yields CASTPVGLAGGGTDTQYF. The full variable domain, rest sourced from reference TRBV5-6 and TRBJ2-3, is DAGVTQSPTHLIKTRGQQVTLRCSPKSGHDTVSWYQQALGQGPQFIFQYYEEEERQRGNFPDRFSGHQFPNYSSELNVNALLLGDSALYLCASTPVGLAGGGTDTQYFGPGTRLTVL.

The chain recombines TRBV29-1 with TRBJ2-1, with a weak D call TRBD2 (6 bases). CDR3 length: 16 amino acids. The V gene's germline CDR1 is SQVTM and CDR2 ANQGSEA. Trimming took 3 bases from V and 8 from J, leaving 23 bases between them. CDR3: CSVDSPFSGTLDEQFF. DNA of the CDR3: TGCAGCGTTGACTCTCCTTTTTCCGGGACTCTGGATGAGCAGTTCTTC.

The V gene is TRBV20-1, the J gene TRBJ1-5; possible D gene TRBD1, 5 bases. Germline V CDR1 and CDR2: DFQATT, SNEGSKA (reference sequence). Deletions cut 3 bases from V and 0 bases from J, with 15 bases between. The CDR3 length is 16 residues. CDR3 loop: CSASPGGGDSNQPQHF. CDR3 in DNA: TGCAGTGCTAGTCCCGGGGGTGGGGATAGCAATCAGCCCCAGCATTTT.